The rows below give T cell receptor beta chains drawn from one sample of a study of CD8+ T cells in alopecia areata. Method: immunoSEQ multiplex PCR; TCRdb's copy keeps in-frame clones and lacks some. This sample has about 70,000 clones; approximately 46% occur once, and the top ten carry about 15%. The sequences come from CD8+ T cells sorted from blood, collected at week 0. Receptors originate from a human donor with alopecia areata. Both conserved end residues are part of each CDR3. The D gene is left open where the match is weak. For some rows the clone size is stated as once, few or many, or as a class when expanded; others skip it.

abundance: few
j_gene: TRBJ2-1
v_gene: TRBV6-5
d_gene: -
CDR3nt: TGTGCCAGCAGCATGAGTGGGAGCTCCTACAATGAGCAGTTCTTC
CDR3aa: CASSMSGSSYNEQFF

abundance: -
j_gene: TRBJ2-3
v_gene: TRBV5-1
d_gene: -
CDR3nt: TGCGCCAGCAGCTGGACCAGCCCAGATACGCAGTATTTT
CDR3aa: CASSWTSPDTQYF

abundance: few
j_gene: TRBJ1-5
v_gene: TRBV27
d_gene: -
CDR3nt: TGTGCCAGCAGCGGGACGCTCGGGCCCCAGCATTTT
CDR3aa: CASSGTLGPQHF

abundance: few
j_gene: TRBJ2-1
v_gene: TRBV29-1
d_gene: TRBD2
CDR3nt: TGCAGCGTCCCTCCGGGACTAGCGGACAATGAGCAGTTCTTC
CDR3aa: CSVPPGLADNEQFF

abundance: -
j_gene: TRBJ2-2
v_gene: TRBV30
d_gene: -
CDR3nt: TGTGCCTGGACAGAGAACACCGGGGAGCTGTTTTTT
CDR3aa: CAWTENTGELFF

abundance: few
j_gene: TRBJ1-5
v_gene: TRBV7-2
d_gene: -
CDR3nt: TGTGCCAGCAGCTTAGTCAGGGGAAATCAGCCCCAGCATTTT
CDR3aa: CASSLVRGNQPQHF

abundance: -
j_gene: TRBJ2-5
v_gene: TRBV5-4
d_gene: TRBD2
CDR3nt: TGTGCCAGCAGCTTGGTCCCGGGAGGACTAGAGACCCAGTACTTC
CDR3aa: CASSLVPGGLETQYF

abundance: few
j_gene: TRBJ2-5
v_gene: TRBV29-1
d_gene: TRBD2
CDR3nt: TGCAGCGTTGAAAGGGTTAGCGGGATCCAAGAGACCCAGTACTTC
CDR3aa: CSVERVSGIQETQYF

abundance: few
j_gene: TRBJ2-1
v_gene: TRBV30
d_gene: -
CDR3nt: TGTGCCTGGAGTAAACAGGGCTACAATGAGCAGTTCTTC
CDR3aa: CAWSKQGYNEQFF

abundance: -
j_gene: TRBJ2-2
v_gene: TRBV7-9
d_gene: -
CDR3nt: TGTGCCAGCAGCCACAGGTTCAGGGGCGAGTCCGGGGAGCTGTTTTTT
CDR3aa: CASSHRFRGESGELFF

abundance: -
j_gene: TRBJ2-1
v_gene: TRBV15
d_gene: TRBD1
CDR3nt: TGTGCCACCAGCGCCGGACAGGTGAATGAGCAGTTCTTC
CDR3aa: CATSAGQVNEQFF

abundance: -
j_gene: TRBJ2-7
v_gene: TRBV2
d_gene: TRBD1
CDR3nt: TGTGCCAGTGCCTCCGGGACAGCCTCCTACGAGCAGTACTTC
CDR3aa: CASASGTASYEQYF

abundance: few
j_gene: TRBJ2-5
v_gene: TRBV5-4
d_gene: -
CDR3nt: TGTGCCAGCACCCATGGTCGGGGATGGGGGGAGACCCAGTACTTC
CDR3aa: CASTHGRGWGETQYF

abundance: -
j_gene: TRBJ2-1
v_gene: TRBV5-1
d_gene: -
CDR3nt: TGCGCCAGCAGCTTGGGACTACCCCCCGGGCAGTTCTTC
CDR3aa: CASSLGLPPGQFF

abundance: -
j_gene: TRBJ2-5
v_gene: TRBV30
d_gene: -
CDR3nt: TGTGCCTGGAGCCAGGGCTTCGGGGAGACCCAGTACTTC
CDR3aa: CAWSQGFGETQYF

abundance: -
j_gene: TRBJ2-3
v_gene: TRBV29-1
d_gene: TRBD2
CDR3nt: TGCAGCGTACCGGGACTACCGGAGGGGGATACGCAGTATTTT
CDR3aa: CSVPGLPEGDTQYF

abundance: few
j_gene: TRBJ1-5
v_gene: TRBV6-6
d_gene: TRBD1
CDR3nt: TGTGCCAGCGGACAGGGCGGAGGCAATCAGCCCCAGCATTTT
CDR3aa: CASGQGGGNQPQHF

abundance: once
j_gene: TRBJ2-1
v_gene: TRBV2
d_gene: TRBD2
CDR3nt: TGTGCCAGCAGGATTGGGACTAGCGAACCCGAGCAGTTCTTC
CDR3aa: CASRIGTSEPEQFF

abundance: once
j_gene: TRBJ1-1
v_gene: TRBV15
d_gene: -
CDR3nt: TGTGCCACCAGCAGAGAGGGGGACACTGAAGCTTTCTTT
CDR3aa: CATSREGDTEAFF

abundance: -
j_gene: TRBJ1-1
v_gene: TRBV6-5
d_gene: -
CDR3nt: TGTGCCAGCAGGATTAATATGAACACTGAAGCTTTCTTT
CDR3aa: CASRINMNTEAFF

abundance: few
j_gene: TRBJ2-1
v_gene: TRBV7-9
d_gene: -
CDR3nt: TGTGCCAGCAGCTCGGAACGGCGTGAGCAGTTCTTC
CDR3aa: CASSSERREQFF

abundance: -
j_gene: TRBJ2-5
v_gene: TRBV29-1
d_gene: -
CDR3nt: TGCAGCGTTGAAGCCGGGGATCAAGAGACCCAGTACTTC
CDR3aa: CSVEAGDQETQYF

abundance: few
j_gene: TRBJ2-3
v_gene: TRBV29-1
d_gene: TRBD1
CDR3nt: TGCAGCGTTGAAGAAGGACAGGGGGCGTCAGATACGCAGTATTTT
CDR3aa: CSVEEGQGASDTQYF

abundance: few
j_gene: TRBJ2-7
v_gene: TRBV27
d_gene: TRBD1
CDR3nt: TGTGCCAGCTATGCCTCCCCAGGGGGTATTCCCTACGAGCAGTACTTC
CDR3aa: CASYASPGGIPYEQYF

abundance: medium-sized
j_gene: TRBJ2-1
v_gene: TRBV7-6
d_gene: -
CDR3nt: TGTGCCAGCAGCTTAGTCCACAATGAGCAGTTCTTC
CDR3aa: CASSLVHNEQFF

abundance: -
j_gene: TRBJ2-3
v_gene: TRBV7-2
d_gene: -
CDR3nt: TGTGCCAGCAGTCCTCGACTCTCAGATACGCAGTATTTT
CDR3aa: CASSPRLSDTQYF

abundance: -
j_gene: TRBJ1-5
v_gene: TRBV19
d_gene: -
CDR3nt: TGTGCCAGTAGTATCCTATTAAGTCAGCCCCAGCATTTT
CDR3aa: CASSILLSQPQHF

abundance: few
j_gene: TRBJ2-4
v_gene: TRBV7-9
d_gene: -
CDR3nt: TGTGCCAGCAGCGGCGGCGAGAGAAAAAACATTCAGTACTTC
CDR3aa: CASSGGERKNIQYF

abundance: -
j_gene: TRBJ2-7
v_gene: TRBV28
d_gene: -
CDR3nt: TGTGCCAGCAGTCGGGTTCCCGGGACACGCTACGAGCAGTACTTC
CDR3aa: CASSRVPGTRYEQYF

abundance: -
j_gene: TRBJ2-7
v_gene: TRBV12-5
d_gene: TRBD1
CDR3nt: TGTGCTAGTGGGGCATCGACAGGGCCGGAGCAGTACTTC
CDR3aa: CASGASTGPEQYF

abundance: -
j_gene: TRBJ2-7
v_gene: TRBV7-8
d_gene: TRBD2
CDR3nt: TGTGCCAGCAGCTTACCAAAAGCGGGAGGGCCCTACGAGCAGTACTTC
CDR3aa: CASSLPKAGGPYEQYF

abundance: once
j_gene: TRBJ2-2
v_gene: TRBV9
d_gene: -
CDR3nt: TGTGCCAGCAGCGTAGGGAGGTATGACGCGAACACCGGGGAGCTGTTTTTT
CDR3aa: CASSVGRYDANTGELFF

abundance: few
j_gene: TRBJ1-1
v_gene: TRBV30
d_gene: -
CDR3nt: TGTGCCTGGACCCTCGATGGAGCTGAAGCTTTCTTT
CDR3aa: CAWTLDGAEAFF

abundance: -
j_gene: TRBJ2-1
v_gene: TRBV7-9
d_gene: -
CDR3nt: TGTGCCAGCAGCGGCCCCGGCAATGAGCAGTTCTTC
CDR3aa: CASSGPGNEQFF

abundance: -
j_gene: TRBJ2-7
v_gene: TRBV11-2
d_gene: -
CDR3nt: TGTGCCAGCAGCTCACGAGGCTCCTACGAGCAGTACTTC
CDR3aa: CASSSRGSYEQYF

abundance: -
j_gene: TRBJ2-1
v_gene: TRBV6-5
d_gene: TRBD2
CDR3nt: TGTGCCAGCAGTTACACTAGCGGGATCTCCTACAATGAGCAGTTCTTC
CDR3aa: CASSYTSGISYNEQFF

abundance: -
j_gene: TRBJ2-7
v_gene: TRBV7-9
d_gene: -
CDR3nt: TGTGCCAGCAGTTCGGCCGTGGGAATGGCCTACGAGCAGTACTTC
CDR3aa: CASSSAVGMAYEQYF

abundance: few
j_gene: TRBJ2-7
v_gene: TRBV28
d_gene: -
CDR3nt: TGTGCCAGCAGTCTAGGGCGTTACGAGCAGTACTTC
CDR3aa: CASSLGRYEQYF

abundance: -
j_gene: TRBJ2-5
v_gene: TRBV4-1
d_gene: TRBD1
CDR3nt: TGCGCCAGCAGCCAAGATTGGGGGACAGGAGGAGAGACCCAGTACTTC
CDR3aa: CASSQDWGTGGETQYF

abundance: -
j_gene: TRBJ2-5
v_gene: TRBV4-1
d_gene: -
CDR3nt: TGCGCCAGCAGCCAATCGGTTCCCCAAGAGACCCAGTACTTC
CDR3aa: CASSQSVPQETQYF

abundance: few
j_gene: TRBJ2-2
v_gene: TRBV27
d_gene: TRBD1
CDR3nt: TGTGCCAGCAGGACAGGGGTGACCGGGGAGCTGTTTTTT
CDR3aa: CASRTGVTGELFF

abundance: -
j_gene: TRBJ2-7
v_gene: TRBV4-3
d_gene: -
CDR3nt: TGCGCCAGCAGCCCCCGGGGGGCCGAGCAGTACTTC
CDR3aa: CASSPRGAEQYF

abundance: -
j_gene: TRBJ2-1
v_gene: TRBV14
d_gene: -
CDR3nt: TGTGCCAGCGCGTTCTCCTACAATGAGCAGTTCTTC
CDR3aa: CASAFSYNEQFF

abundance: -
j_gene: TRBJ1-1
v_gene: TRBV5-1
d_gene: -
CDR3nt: TGCGCCAGCAGCCCAGCGGACATAATGAACACTGAAGCTTTCTTT
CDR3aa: CASSPADIMNTEAFF

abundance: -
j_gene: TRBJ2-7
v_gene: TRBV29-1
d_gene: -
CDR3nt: TGCAGCGTTTTTTTAAGTTACGAGCAGTACTTC
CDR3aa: CSVFLSYEQYF

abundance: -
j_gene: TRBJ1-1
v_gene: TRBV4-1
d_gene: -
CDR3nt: TGCGCCAGCAGCCAAGAATGGACTGAAGCTTTCTTT
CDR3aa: CASSQEWTEAFF

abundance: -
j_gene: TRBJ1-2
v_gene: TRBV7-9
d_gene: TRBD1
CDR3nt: TGTGCCAGCAGCGTAACGACAGGGGCGGGCTACACCTTC
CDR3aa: CASSVTTGAGYTF

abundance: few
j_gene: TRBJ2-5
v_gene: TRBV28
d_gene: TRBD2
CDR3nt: TGTGCCAGCAGTTCCGTAGCGGGAAGGGGAGAGACCCAGTACTTC
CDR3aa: CASSSVAGRGETQYF

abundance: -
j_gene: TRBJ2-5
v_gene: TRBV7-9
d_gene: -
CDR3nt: TGTGCCAGCAGCTTAAGTAGAATTGAGACCCAGTACTTC
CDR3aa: CASSLSRIETQYF

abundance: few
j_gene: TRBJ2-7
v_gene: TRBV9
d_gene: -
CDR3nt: TGTGCCAGCAGCGTAGGGGCGGGCATATCCTACGAGCAGTACTTC
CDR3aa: CASSVGAGISYEQYF

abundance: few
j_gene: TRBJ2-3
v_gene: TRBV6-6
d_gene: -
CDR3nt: TGTGCCATCAGTGAGGAGAGACAGACAGATACGCAGTATTTT
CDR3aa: CAISEERQTDTQYF